The clone carrying this T cell receptor beta chain was seen at least ten times. Its antigen is still unknown. The CDR3 covers 11 residues. The ends were cut back, 8 bases at V and 5 bases at J, with 9 bases in the middle. CDR1 is SGHVS and CDR2 is FNYEAQ in the germline V gene. Amplifying from RNA transcripts, the study obtained TCR beta CDR3 regions. HTBI primers were employed in first-round RT-PCR, then a second-round multiplex PCR followed. Via MiXCR, TCRdb re-called the multiplex PCR reads, giving one row per CDR3 protein. The top ten hold 2.5% to 3.5% of the sample, which has 600,000 to 700,000 distinct CDR3 sequences, about 41% seen once. The entry originates in a study of Graves' ophthalmopathy and Graves' hyperthyroidism. Study context: The study drew peripheral blood at initial diagnosis, before any treatment.

Study-wide points: For predicting ophthalmopathy progression, the model had about 71% sensitivity and 72% to 75% specificity. A 13-signature model separated ophthalmopathy from stable hyperthyroidism, about 90% sensitivity, around 81% specificity.

The receptor was isolated from an adult man with Graves' ophthalmopathy. The specimen sequenced was peripheral blood. This chain connects TRBV7-6 to TRBJ1-1; a weak D match, TRBD1 (5 bases). The CDR3 nucleotides read TGTGCCAGCCCAGGGAAAACTGAAGCTTTCTTT. Protein sequence: CASPGKTEAFF.